The following is a T cell receptor beta chain sequence with its context. The antigen it binds to is not known. One base away there is no much larger clone; base qualities are not given. Amplification of TCR beta CDR3 regions was carried out from RNA transcripts. For the first round of RT-PCR on the TCR CDR3, the HTBI primer set was used together with the Qiagen OneStep RT-PCR kit. The libraries were constructed in a second round of multiplex PCR and then size-selected and purified. Libraries were sequenced paired-end with 100 bp reads on an Illumina HiSeq2000. The authors' pipeline ran thus. SOAPnuke was used to process the raw data, throwing out any read that contained adapters or uncalled bases, had a mean Phred below 15, or lacked an exact constant-primer or identifier match. COPE v1.2.5 was used to merge high-quality paired reads, and clonotypes were defined as unique nucleotide sequences. Clonotypes were aligned to IMGT TRBV, TRBD and TRBJ reference segments using MiTCR v1.1. The analysis included only V-J combinations with a frequency above 0.0001, which together covered roughly 99% of the repertoires. The TCS score was defined as F50 (clonal expansion) divided by E x V (chaos), with BLOSUM62-based TCRdist calculated between CDR3 peptides within each V-J. Welch's t-statistics and random forest reduced around 550 V-J features to roughly 13, which were used in a naive Bayes classifier (R e1071). The public sequencing data were trimmed at Q25 with fastp and processed into clonotypes with MiXCR by TCRdb, which kept only in-frame beta chains. Merged by CDR3 protein, the rows form single entries marked with the most common genes and DNA. The V and J calls come from TCRdb's annotation, not from the publication. The sample profile shows some 350,000 distinct CDR3 sequences; roughly 25% of them were found once. The ten largest make up around four fifths of the sample.

This sample is part of a study of T cells in Graves' hyperthyroidism and ophthalmopathy (dated by TCRdb to between 2018 and 2020). Context from the whole study: Peripheral blood was collected at initial diagnosis, before any treatment. TCR V-J signatures able to tell the groups apart were searched for in a discovery cohort of 100 patients, of whom around 42 had Graves' ophthalmopathy and more than 55 had stable Graves' hyperthyroidism. Prospective prediction of ophthalmopathy was tested in an independent validation cohort of fewer than 20 hyperthyroidism patients and 15 to 17 patients who later progressed to ophthalmopathy. The roughly 100 discovery patients were randomly divided into training and test sets at a 7:3 ratio. The study also compared thyroid tissue and blood T-cell repertoires from a handful of Graves' hyperthyroidism patients. Once sampling was done, hyperthyroidism patients were given methimazole at a starting dose of 30 mg daily, whereas ophthalmopathy patients were given high-dose intravenous methylprednisolone. The paper describes TCR Vbeta CDR3 sequencing of some 130 peripheral blood samples, made up of some 42 ophthalmopathy patients, approximately 73 hyperthyroidism patients and some 17 progressor patients. The full study reports these points: Sample size was not statistically predetermined, and investigators were not blinded to group allocation. In cross-validation, a model built on a 13 V-J signature told ophthalmopathy apart from stable hyperthyroidism with roughly 87% sensitivity and roughly 81% specificity, and in testing the same model reached 80%/75%. During validation, the model predicted progression to ophthalmopathy a median of around 7 months ahead of onset, with 70.59% sensitivity and more than 72% specificity. Most expanded thyroid clonotypes (frequency above 0.001) were also found in blood, which suggests that blood repertoires may mirror thyroid immune responses.

CDR1 and CDR2, looked up from the germline V gene, are SGHNT and YENEEA. V sheds 5 bases and J sheds 3 bases, leaving 14 bases between their ends. The CDR3 runs 15 amino acids, cysteine and phenylalanine included. Solely the CDR3 DNA is kept, with 45 bases framed from the first base. Graves' hyperthyroidism was defined as stable when no progression to ophthalmopathy occurred over 18 months of follow-up. The hyperthyroidism patients were between 18 and 65 years old and newly diagnosed, with a disease duration of less than 2 months. Patients with uncontrolled infections, other autoimmune diseases, pregnancy or lactation were excluded. Clinical symptoms, serum thyroxine and TRAb, thyroid ultrasound, and orbital computed tomography formed the basis for the diagnoses. PBMCs were isolated from approximately 10 ml of fresh peripheral blood by Ficoll-Paque density gradient centrifugation. Trizol reagent was used to extract total RNA, and RNA quality was then checked on an Agilent 2100 Bioanalyzer.

This receptor was taken from a man aged 50 or older with Graves' hyperthyroidism. The chain is made from TRBV11-3 and TRBJ1-3; the D segment could be TRBD1, given 5 matching bases. Material for sequencing was blood. For the CDR3, the sequence is CASSLQRGRGNTIYF. At the DNA level, the sequence is TGTGCCAGCAGCCTACAACGGGGCCGTGGAAACACCATATATTTT.